This T cell receptor (beta chain) was retrieved from a study of T cells after yellow fever vaccination. Whole-study results and caveats: Contaminating bulk clonotypes could be abundant in FACS-sorted repertoires. Weaker overall was a secondary response that nonetheless peaked faster, on day 5 versus 15. Post-booster repertoires again held most primary-vaccination clones (96% CD4, approximately 90% CD8).

This clonotype was counted ten times or more. Its antigen is undetermined. The V end was cut by 6 bases, the J end by 6 bases, with 15 bases between. Per germline, CDR1 DFQATT and CDR2 SNEGSKA (reference sequence). The CDR3 is 13 residues long. It was through 5'RACE template switching that TCR cDNA was made, with a universal primer site and UMIs added. TCRdb redid the calling of the 5' RACE reads with MiXCR, one entry per CDR3 protein. The sample has 300,000 to 400,000 distinct CDR3 sequences; 8.7% are singletons. The sequencing used PBMCs, collected on the day of the first yellow fever vaccination. The V and J genes are TRBV20-1 and TRBJ1-3; a weak D match, TRBD1 (6 bases). The origin of this receptor is a man aged 18 to 30 who received the YFV17D yellow fever vaccine. Here the CDR3 reads CSATKGGVNTIYF. The CDR3 bases are TGCAGTGCCACTAAAGGGGGTGTAAACACCATATATTTT.